The sequence of this TCR beta chain was determined in a study of cytomegalovirus exposure and HLA in healthy donors. Germline V gives CDR1 LNHDA, CDR2 SQIVND (reference sequence). The ends were cut back, 5 bases at V and 4 bases at J, with 14 bases in the middle. The CDR3 spans 14 residues. PCR was performed using 60 Vbeta and 13 Jbeta primers. Sequencing was performed with immunoSEQ multiplex PCR; in TCRdb, only in-frame clones are kept and a portion is missing. The table lists 150,000 to 200,000 clones, more than 65% of them singletons. This clone was seen more than once but under ten times. The material sequenced was PBMCs. The chain has TRBV19 and TRBJ1-2; possibly TRBD1 for D (6 bases). The TCR was taken from a woman between 25 and 40 years old in good health and CMV-seropositive. Written as DNA, the CDR3 is TGTGCCAGTAGTGCACCAGGGGCCGGCTATGGCTACACCTTC. Residues: CASSAPGAGYGYTF.